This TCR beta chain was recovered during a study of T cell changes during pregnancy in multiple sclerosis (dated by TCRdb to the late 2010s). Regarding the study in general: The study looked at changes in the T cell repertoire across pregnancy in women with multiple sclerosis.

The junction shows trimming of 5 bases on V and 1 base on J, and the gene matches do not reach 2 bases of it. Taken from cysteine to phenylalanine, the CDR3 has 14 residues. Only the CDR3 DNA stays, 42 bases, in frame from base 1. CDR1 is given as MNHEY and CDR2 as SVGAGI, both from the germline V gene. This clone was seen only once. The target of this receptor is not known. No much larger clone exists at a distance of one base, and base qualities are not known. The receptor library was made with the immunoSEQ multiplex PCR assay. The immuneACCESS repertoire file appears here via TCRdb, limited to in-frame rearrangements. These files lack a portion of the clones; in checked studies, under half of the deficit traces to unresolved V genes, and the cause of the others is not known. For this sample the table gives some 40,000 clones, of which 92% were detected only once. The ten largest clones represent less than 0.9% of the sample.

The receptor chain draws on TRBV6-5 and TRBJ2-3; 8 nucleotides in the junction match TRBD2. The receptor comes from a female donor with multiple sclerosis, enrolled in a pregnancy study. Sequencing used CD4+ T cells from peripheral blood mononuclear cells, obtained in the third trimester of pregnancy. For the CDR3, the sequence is CASSIAGRTDTQYF. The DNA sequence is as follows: TGTGCCAGCAGTATAGCGGGGCGCACAGATACGCAGTATTTT.